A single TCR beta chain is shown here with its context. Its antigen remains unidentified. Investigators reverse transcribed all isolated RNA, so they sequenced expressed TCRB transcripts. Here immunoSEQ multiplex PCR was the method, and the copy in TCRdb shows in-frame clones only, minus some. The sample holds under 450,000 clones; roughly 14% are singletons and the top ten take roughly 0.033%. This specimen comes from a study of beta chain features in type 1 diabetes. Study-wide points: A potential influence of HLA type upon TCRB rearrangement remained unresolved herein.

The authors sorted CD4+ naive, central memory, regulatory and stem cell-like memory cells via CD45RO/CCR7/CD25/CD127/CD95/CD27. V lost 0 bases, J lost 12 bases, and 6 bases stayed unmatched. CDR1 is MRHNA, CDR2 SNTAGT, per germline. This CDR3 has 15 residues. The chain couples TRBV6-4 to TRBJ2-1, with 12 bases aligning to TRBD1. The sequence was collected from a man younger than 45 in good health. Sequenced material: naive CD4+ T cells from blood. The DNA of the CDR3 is TGTGCCAGCAGTGACTCCGGGACAGGGGGCACCTCGCAGTTCTTC. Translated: CASSDSGTGGTSQFF.